This paragraph reports one T cell receptor beta chain. The table lists this clone with a count of one. The clone's antigen remains unknown. Base quality data are lacking; no much larger clone is found one base away. TCRbeta CDR3 regions were amplified from genomic DNA by means of the immunoSEQ Assay, a bias-controlled multiplex PCR. The study's processing was this. Nucleated cell counts per sample were estimated from amplification of reference gene primers within the assay. To quantify the absolute abundance of each unique TCRbeta CDR3 rearrangement, sequence reads were collapsed and filtered. For each sample, productive Simpson clonality was calculated as the square root of Simpson's diversity index across productive rearrangements. TCRdb carries this immuneACCESS record with in-frame sequences only. Its versions omit some clonotypes, under half of them owing to an unresolved V gene in the studies checked, with the rest unexplained. V and J calls and clone size are given by that table; D and trimming were obtained from the DNA. This sample comprises under 350,000 clones, about 86% of them detected only once. Jointly, the top ten make up about 4.2% of the sample.

This sample is part of a study of blood T cell repertoires in COVID-19 (dated by TCRdb to about 2020). With regard to the full study: Samples from collaborators originated in the United States, Italy and Spain and spanned both the acute and convalescent phases of COVID-19. The prospective study material was composed of cDNA or gDNA derived from T cells, B-cell-depleted T cells, or PBMCs. Deeply sampled blood TCRbeta repertoires from subjects exposed to, actively infected with, or recovered from COVID-19 were included in the dataset. A freely available public database, intended as a resource for researchers studying the immune response to SARS-CoV-2, is where the repertoires were released. The samples were drawn from two sources: the first 160 participants of the ongoing ImmuneRACE study, and fewer than 1,500 subjects contributed by 6 global collaborators. Sample metadata almost always included a de-identified subject ID, COVID-19 status, age in years and sex. Where HLA class I and class II types were available, the types were taken from metadata supplied by the sample provider, not from assay-based typing.

The germline V gene gives CDR1 as SGHRS and CDR2 as YFSETQ. The CDR3 covers 13 residues, taking in both the cysteine and the phenylalanine. Only CDR3 DNA is held: 39 bases, read in frame from base 1. V lost 3 bases and J lost 5 bases; the stretch between them is 8 bases long. In the prospective study, participants were 18 to 89 years old, resided in 24 geographic areas of the United States, and were enrolled through a virtual design. In the prospective study, cohorts were assigned on the basis of participant-reported clinical history obtained from a screening survey and a study questionnaire. Each participant in the prospective study had whole blood, serum and a nasopharyngeal or oropharyngeal swab collected by mobile phlebotomists. Over an approximately 2-month period, participants in the prospective study had the option of providing additional blood draws and questionnaires. Blood samples from the prospective study were shipped frozen or at room temperature prior to DNA extraction.

What the work shows at the level of the full study, not this receptor alone: How much clinical and demographic metadata was included differed by source and by participant, and the metadata was provided uncurated.

The TCR comes from a middle-aged woman with acute COVID-19. Sequenced sample: PBMCs or T cells enriched from blood (not recorded which). Rearrangement joined TRBV5-1 to TRBJ2-2; there is no confident call for the D gene. The base sequence is TGCGCCAGCAGCTCGTCACTGACCGGGGAGCTGTTTTTT. It specifies CASSSSLTGELFF.